A single sample gave rise to the 20 T cell receptor beta chains below, sequenced in a study of blood T cell repertoires in COVID-19 (dated by TCRdb to the early 2020s). The method was the immunoSEQ multiplex PCR assay. Drawn from immuneACCESS, this table holds only the in-frame rearrangements with V and J called that TCRdb kept. Clones are partly lost; checked studies trace under half to an unresolved V gene and leave the rest unexplained. Here the sample has some 76,000 clones; 70% to 90% occur a single time. The ten most abundant clones make up about a sixth of the sample. Specimen: peripheral blood. All receptors derive from a woman in her sixties or seventies with acute or convalescent COVID-19.

This clone occurred many times. V and J are TRBV4-1 and TRBJ2-2, with D maybe TRBD2 (5 bases). The V end lost 4 bases, the J end lost 2 bases, and 14 bases lay between the germline ends. Germline lookup yields CDR1 MGHRA and CDR2 YSYEKL. CDR3 length: 16 residues. The CDR3 loop reads CASSLPFEGNTGELFF. CDR3 sequence (DNA): TGCGCCAGCAGCCTCCCTTTCGAGGGCAACACCGGGGAGCTGTTTTTT.

This chain connects TRBV20-1 to TRBJ2-7, with D possibly matching TRBD2 (5 bases). From germline, CDR1 is DFQATT and CDR2 SNEGSKA (reference sequence). This CDR3 is built from 12 residues. The V end lost 3 bases, the J end lost 2 bases, and 8 bases lay between the germline ends. CDR3 residues: CSASKGAYEQYF. DNA for the CDR3: TGCAGTGCTAGTAAGGGAGCCTACGAGCAGTACTTC.

In this sample, this clone turned up once. The chain uses TRBV5-4 and TRBJ1-2; 7 bases fit TRBD1. CDR3 length equals 17 residues. The trim removed 4 bases at V and 0 bases at J, leaving 12 bases unmatched. Germline loops: CDR1 SGHNT, CDR2 YYREEE (reference sequence). CDR3 loop: CASSPRDSRYSNYGYTF. Written as DNA, the CDR3 is TGTGCCAGCAGCCCCCGGGACAGTCGATATTCTAACTATGGCTACACCTTC.

CDR3 DNA: TGTGCCAGCAGCTCTGATGGACAGGGGCCTCAGCCCCAGCATTTT. It encodes CASSSDGQGPQPQHF. This chain joins TRBV7-2 and TRBJ1-5; 9 positions match TRBD1. Germline V gives CDR1 SGHTA, CDR2 FQGNSA. The V and J ends lost 4 bases and 6 bases, in that order; junction bases with no gene match: 7. The CDR3 spans 15 residues.

The CDR3 sequence: CASRTRDSLNTEAFF. CDR3 in DNA: TGTGCCAGTAGAACCCGGGACAGCCTGAACACTGAAGCTTTCTTT. The chain couples TRBV19 to TRBJ1-1; TRBD1 matches 7 bases. V trimming: 6 bases; J trimming: 0 bases; junction bases outside the gene matches: 7. CDR1 and CDR2 from the germline V gene are LNHDA and SQIVND (reference sequence). The CDR3 extends over 15 amino acids. The variable domain in full, completed from reference TRBV19 and TRBJ1-1, reads DGGITQSPKYLFRKEGQNVTLSCEQNLNHDAMYWYRQDPGQGLRLIYYSQIVNDFQKGDIAEGYSVSREKKESFPLTVTSAQKNPTAFYLCASRTRDSLNTEAFFGQGTRLTVV.

This chain links TRBV28 with TRBJ1-2; 9 bases match TRBD1. CDR3 length: 12 residues. CDR1 is MDHEN, CDR2 SYDVKM, per germline. CDR3 sequence: CASTGGRDGYTF. In DNA form, the CDR3 reads TGTGCTTCGACAGGGGGAAGGGATGGCTACACCTTC.

The gene calls are TRBV6-5 and TRBJ1-2; D is perhaps TRBD1 (6 bases). The CDR3 sequence is 14 residues long. The V and J ends lost 2 bases and 8 bases respectively, with 15 bases between them. Germline V gene lookup returns CDR1 MNHEY and CDR2 SVGAGI. The CDR3 DNA sequence: TGTGCCAGCAGTTACCGGTGGGGGGGCTGGGGCTACACCTTC. The encoded protein is CASSYRWGGWGYTF.

This clone was picked up many times. The V and J genes are TRBV5-1 and TRBJ2-5; 7 nucleotides agree with TRBD1. Losses at the gene ends were 3 bases for V and 5 bases for J; bases not matched to a gene: 7. The CDR3 runs to 14 residues. Germline V CDR1 and CDR2: SGHRS, YFSETQ. This CDR3 is CASSSVQGSETQYF. In nucleotides, the CDR3 is TGCGCCAGCAGCTCCGTACAGGGGTCGGAGACCCAGTACTTC.

This clone was recorded many times. The V call is TRBV11-2, the J call TRBJ2-2, with 9 bases lining up with TRBD2. This CDR3 comprises 14 residues. V trimming: 5 bases; J trimming: 5 bases; junction bases outside the gene matches: 3. Germline V lookup: CDR1 SGHAT, CDR2 FQNNGV. The CDR3 loop reads CASSPTSGTGELFF. The CDR3 bases are TGTGCCAGCAGCCCCACTAGCGGGACCGGGGAGCTGTTTTTT. The entire variable domain, with the rest obtained from reference TRBV11-2 and TRBJ2-2, is as follows: EAGVAQSPRYKIIEKRQSVAFWCNPISGHATLYWYQQILGQGPKLLIQFQNNGVVDDSQLPKDRFSAERLKGVDSTLKIQPAKLEDSAVYLCASSPTSGTGELFFGEGSRLTVL.

The CDR3 sequence: CASSIVDFSRNKETQYF. The CDR3 bases are TGTGCCAGCAGTATAGTGGACTTCTCTAGAAACAAGGAGACCCAGTACTTC. The V and J genes are TRBV28 and TRBJ2-5; maybe TRBD2 (5 bases). In germline, CDR1 is MDHEN, CDR2 SYDVKM. Trimming shortened V by 5 bases and J by 5 bases, and 24 bases separated the two germline ends. The CDR3 covers 17 residues.

The chain is built from TRBV7-3 and TRBJ1-6; the D is unclear. This CDR3 spans 13 amino acids. Trimming removed 2 bases at V and 11 bases at J, with 10 bases between. Germline V gene sequence: CDR1 SGHTA, CDR2 FQGTGA. The CDR3 DNA reads as TGTGCCAGCAGCTTAGGGCTAAAGACACCCCTCCACTTT. This translates into CASSLGLKTPLHF.

The chain carries TRBV7-2 and TRBJ1-1; unclear D gene. Germline V gene sequence: CDR1 SGHTA, CDR2 FQGNSA. Trimming removed 7 bases from V and 12 bases from J, with 18 bases in between. The CDR3 spans 12 residues. The CDR3 DNA sequence: TGTGCCAGCACCGGACTGCCGGCATACCCTTTCTTT. Protein sequence: CASTGLPAYPFF. The full variable domain, in which reference TRBV7-2 and TRBJ1-1 provide the parts outside the CDR3, is GAGVSQSPSNKVTEKGKDVELRCDPISGHTALYWYRQSLGQGLEFLIYFQGNSAPDKSGLPSDRFSAERTGGSVSTLTIQRTQQEDSAVYLCASTGLPAYPFFGQGTRLTVV.

This clone has only a few counts. V usage is TRBV4-1 and J usage is TRBJ1-1; D perhaps matches TRBD1 (5 bases). This CDR3 has 18 amino acids. V dropped 6 bases and J dropped 7 bases, with 30 bases sitting between them. Germline CDR1 reads MGHRA; CDR2 reads YSYEKL. The CDR3 loop reads CASRQNEGTGSLSGEAFF. For the CDR3, the DNA is TGCGCCAGCAGACAGAATGAAGGTACAGGTTCCTTATCTGGTGAAGCTTTCTTT.

The chain couples TRBV5-6 to TRBJ2-7, with a weak D call TRBD1 (5 bases). The CDR3 contains 13 residues. CDR1 SGHDT and CDR2 YYEEEE come from the germline V gene. V shed 5 bases and J shed 4 bases, with 13 bases lying between them. The CDR3 DNA reads as TGTGCCAGCAGGTTCGTGGGGCGTTACGAGCAGTACTTC. This translates into CASRFVGRYEQYF.

V is TRBV11-3 and J is TRBJ2-1, with D possibly TRBD1 on 6 matching bases. Per the germline V gene, CDR1 is SGHNT and CDR2 is YENEEA. This CDR3 is 15 amino acids long. Trimming removed 0 bases at V and 7 bases at J, with 13 bases between. The CDR3 bases are TGTGCCAGCAGCTTAGATAGAGGGGACATAAATGAGCAGTTCTTC. Its protein is CASSLDRGDINEQFF.

V usage is TRBV29-1 and J usage is TRBJ1-1; the match to TRBD1 covers 8 bases. V was clipped by 7 bases and J by 3 bases; unmatched bases: 7. CDR1 and CDR2 (germline): SQVTM, ANQGSEA. This CDR3 is built from 13 residues. The CDR3 protein is CSALTGVDTEAFF. The CDR3 DNA reads TGCAGCGCTCTGACAGGGGTAGACACTGAAGCTTTCTTT.

The chain employs TRBV30 and TRBJ1-2, with 9 bases fitting TRBD1. The V gene end was trimmed by 3 bases and the J gene end by 7 bases; junction bases not matched to a gene: 9. This CDR3 contains 14 residues. Looked up from germline, CDR1 is GTSNPN and CDR2 is SVGIG (reference sequence). CDR3 nucleotide sequence: TGTGCCTGGAGCCAGGGGACAGGGTTGAGTGGCTACACCTTC. The encoded protein is CAWSQGTGLSGYTF.

The V gene is TRBV19, the J gene TRBJ1-3, with 7 bases that match TRBD1. The germline gives CDR1 LNHDA, CDR2 SQIVND (reference sequence). V lost 7 bases to trimming and J lost 0 bases; unmatched junction nucleotides: 3. This CDR3 is built from 14 residues. This chain's CDR3 is CASKDRISGNTIYF. In nucleotides, the CDR3 is TGTGCCAGTAAGGACAGGATCTCTGGAAACACCATATATTTT. The complete variable domain, with remaining parts taken from reference TRBV19 and TRBJ1-3, reads DGGITQSPKYLFRKEGQNVTLSCEQNLNHDAMYWYRQDPGQGLRLIYYSQIVNDFQKGDIAEGYSVSREKKESFPLTVTSAQKNPTAFYLCASKDRISGNTIYFGEGSWLTVV.

The chain couples TRBV6-5 to TRBJ1-2; a possible D gene is TRBD1 (5 bases). Germline V lookup: CDR1 MNHEY, CDR2 SVGAGI. Trimming stripped 6 bases from V and 3 bases from J, with 14 bases between. This CDR3 has 14 residues. CDR3 sequence: CASRRTGTDYGYTF. CDR3 nucleotide sequence: TGTGCCAGCAGGCGCACGGGGACTGACTATGGCTACACCTTC.

The V gene is TRBV6-2 or TRBV6-3, the J gene TRBJ1-6; D is perhaps TRBD1 (6 bases). The germline V and J ends were trimmed by 8 bases and 0 bases, with 11 bases remaining between them. The CDR3 has 15 residues. The germline V gene has CDR1 MNHEY and CDR2 SVGEGT. CDR3: CASRRDNSYNSPLHF. DNA for the CDR3: TGTGCCAGCCGCCGGGACAACTCCTATAATTCACCCCTCCACTTT.